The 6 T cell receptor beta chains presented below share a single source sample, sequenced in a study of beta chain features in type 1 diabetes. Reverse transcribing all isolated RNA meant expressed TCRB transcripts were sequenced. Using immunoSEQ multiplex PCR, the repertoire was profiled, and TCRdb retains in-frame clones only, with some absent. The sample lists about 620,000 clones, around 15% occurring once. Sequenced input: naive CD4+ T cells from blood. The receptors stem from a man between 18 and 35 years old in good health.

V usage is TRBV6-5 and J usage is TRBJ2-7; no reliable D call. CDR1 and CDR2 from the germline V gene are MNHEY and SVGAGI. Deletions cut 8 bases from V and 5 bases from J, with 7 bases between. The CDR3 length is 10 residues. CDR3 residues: CASGIHEQYF. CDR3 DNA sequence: TGTGCCAGCGGGATCCACGAGCAGTACTTC.

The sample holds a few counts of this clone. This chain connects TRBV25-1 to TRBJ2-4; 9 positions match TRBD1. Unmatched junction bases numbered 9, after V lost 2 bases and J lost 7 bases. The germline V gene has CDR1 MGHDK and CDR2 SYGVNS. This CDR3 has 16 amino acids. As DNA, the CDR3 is TGTGCCAGCAGTGAAGACAGGGGGTACGTTTGGAACATTCAGTACTTC. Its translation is CASSEDRGYVWNIQYF. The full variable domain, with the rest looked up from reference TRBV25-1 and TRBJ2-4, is EADIYQTPRYLVIGTGKKITLECSQTMGHDKMYWYQQDPGMELHLIHYSYGVNSTEKGDLSSESTVSRIRTEHFPLTLESARPSHTSQYLCASSEDRGYVWNIQYFGAGTRLSVL.

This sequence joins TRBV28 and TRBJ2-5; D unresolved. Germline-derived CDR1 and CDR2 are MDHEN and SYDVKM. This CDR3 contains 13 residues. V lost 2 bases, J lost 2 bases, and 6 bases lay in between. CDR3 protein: CASSLRQQETQYF. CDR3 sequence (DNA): TGTGCCAGCAGTTTAAGGCAGCAAGAGACCCAGTACTTC.

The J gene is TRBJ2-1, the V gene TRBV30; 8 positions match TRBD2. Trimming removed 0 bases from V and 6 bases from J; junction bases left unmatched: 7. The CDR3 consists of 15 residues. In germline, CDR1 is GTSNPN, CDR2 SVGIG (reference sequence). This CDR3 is CAWSVGTSRANEQFF. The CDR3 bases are TGTGCCTGGAGTGTAGGGACTAGTAGAGCCAATGAGCAGTTCTTC.

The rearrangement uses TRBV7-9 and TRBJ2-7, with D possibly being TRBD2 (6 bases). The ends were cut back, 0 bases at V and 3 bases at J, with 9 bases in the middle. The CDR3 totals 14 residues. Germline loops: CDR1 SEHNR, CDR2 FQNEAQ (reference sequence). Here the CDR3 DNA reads TGTGCCAGCAGCTTAGCGACTAGTATCTACGAGCAGTACTTC. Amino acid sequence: CASSLATSIYEQYF.

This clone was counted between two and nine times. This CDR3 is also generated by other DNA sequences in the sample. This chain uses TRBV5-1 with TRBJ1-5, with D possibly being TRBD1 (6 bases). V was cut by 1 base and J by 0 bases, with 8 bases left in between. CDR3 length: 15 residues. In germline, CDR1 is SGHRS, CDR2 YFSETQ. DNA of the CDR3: TGCGCCAGCAGCTTGAGGGGGGATAGCAATCAGCCCCAGCATTTT. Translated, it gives CASSLRGDSNQPQHF.